This T cell receptor beta chain was recovered during a study of tumor-infiltrating lymphocytes in primary liver carcinoma. Looking at the study overall: The patients, men and women alike, were aged 30 to 69 years. Staging placed the tumors at T1-T3 N0M0, and they measured about 4 to 10 cm across.

This CDR3 contains 15 residues. Trimming pared 2 bases from V and 6 bases from J, leaving 18 bases between. Germline values: CDR1 SGHRS, CDR2 YFSETQ. A primer matching the constant region was used to make TCR beta cDNA from around 550 ng of total RNA. Amplification in three nested multiplex PCR rounds with slightly modified ARM-PCR gave rise to TCR beta libraries. PCR rounds one and two used TRBV1-TRBV30 forward primers with a C-beta reverse primer for 9 to 10 cycles each. One entry per CDR3 protein, called by TCRdb with MiXCR from the multiplex PCR reads. The table shows 310,000 or so distinct CDR3 sequences, with 65% occurring only once. Overall study findings and caveats: Samples were bulk unsorted, so CD4+ and CD8+ repertoires were not compared. Tumors significantly exceeded blood in top-250-clone fraction (p = 0.039).

Germline DNA was also extracted, with blood RNA taken from unsorted whole blood. Concerning this clonotype itself: Its specificity is not known.

This chain uses TRBV5-1 with TRBJ2-7; D gene ambiguous. The sample taken for sequencing was peripheral blood. This receptor was identified in a man aged 40-55 years with primary liver carcinoma and hepatitis B virus infection. The CDR3 region is CASSFPRSPPSEQYF. The CDR3 nucleotides read TGCGCCAGCAGCTTTCCTCGTTCGCCGCCTAGCGAGCAGTACTTC. Using reference TRBV5-1 and TRBJ2-7 for the parts outside the CDR3, the full variable domain is KAGVTQTPRYLIKTRGQQVTLSCSPISGHRSVSWYQQTPGQGLQFLFEYFSETQRNKGNFPGRFSGRQFSNSRSEMNVSTLELGDSALYLCASSFPRSPPSEQYFGPGTRLTVT.